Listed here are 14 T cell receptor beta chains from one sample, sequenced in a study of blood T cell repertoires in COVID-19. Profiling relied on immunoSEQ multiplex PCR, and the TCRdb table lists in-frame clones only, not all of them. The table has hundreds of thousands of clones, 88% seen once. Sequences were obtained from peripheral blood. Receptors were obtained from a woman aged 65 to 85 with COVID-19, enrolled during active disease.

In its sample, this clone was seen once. CDR3 nucleotide sequence: TGTGCCAGCAGACTAGCGGGGGGGCTCAATGAGCAGTTCTTC. This codes for CASRLAGGLNEQFF. This chain joins TRBV6-5 and TRBJ2-1; 13 bases match TRBD2. This CDR3 is built from 14 residues. Trimming removed 6 bases from V and 6 bases from J; junction bases left unmatched: 2. The germline CDR1 and CDR2 sequences are MNHEY and SVGAGI.

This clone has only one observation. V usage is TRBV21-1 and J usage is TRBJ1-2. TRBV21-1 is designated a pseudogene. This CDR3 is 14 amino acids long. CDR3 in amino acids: CASSKVEGFYGYTF. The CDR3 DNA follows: TGTGCCAGCAGCAAAGTGGAGGGGTTCTATGGCTACACCTTC.

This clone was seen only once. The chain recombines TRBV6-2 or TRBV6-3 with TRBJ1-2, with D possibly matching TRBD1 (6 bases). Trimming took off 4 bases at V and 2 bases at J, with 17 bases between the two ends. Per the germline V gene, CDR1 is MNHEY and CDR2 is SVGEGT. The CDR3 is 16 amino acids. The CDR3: CASSSTDRPVNYGYTF. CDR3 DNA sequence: TGTGCCAGCAGTTCAACCGACAGGCCAGTCAACTATGGCTACACCTTC.

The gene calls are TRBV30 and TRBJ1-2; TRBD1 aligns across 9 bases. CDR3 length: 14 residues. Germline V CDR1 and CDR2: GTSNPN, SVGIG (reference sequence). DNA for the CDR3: TGTGCTCGTACGTCCGGGGGACAGGGAAGTGGCTACACCTTC. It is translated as CARTSGGQGSGYTF.

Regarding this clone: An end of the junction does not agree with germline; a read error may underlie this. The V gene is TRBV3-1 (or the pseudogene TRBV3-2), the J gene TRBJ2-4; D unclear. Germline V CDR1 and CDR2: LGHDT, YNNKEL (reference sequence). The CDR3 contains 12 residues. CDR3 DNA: TGTGCCAGCAGCCAAGGCCCCACAAGCAGGAACTTC. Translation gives CASSQGPTSRNF.

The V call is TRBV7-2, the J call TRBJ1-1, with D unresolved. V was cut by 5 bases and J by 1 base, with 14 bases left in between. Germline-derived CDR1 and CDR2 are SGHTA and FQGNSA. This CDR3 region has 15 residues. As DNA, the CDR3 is TGTGCCAGCAGCGCCCTCGGGTCCGGGAACACTGAAGCTTTCTTT. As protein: CASSALGSGNTEAFF.

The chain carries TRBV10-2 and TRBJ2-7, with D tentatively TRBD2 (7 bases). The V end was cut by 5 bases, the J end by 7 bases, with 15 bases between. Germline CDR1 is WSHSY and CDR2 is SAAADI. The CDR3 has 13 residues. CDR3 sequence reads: CASSRGGIWEQYF. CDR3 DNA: TGCGCCAGCAGTAGGGGGGGGATATGGGAGCAGTACTTC.

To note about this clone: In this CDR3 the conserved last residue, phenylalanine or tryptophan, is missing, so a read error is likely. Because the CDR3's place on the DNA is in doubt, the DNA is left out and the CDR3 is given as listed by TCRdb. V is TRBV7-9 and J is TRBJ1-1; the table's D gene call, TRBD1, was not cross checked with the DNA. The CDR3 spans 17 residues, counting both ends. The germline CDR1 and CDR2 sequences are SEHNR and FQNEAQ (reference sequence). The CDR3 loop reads CASTPTPPVGALHPERG.

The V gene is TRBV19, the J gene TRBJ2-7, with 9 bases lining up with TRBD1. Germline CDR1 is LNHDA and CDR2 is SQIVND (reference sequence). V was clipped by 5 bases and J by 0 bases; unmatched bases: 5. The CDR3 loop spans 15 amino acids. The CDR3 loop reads CASSPRTGASYEQYF. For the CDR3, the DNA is TGTGCCAGTAGTCCCCGGACAGGGGCCTCCTACGAGCAGTACTTC.

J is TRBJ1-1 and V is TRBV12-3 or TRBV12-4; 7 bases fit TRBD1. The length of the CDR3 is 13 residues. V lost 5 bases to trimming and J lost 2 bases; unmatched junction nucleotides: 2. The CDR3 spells CASSGDSNTEAFF. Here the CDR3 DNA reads TGTGCCAGCAGTGGGGACAGCAACACTGAAGCTTTCTTT.

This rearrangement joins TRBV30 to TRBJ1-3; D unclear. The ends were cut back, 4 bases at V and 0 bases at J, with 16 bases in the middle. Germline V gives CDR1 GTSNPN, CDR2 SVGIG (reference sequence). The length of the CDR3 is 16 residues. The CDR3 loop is CAWNLAGLFSGNTIYF. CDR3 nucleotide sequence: TGTGCCTGGAACCTCGCGGGTCTATTCTCTGGAAACACCATATATTTT.

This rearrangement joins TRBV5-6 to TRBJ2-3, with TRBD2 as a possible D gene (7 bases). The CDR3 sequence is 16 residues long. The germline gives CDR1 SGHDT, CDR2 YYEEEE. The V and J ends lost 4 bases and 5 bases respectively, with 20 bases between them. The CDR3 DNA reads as TGTGCCAGCAGCCCTTTCAGGGCGGGGGCCGAAGATACGCAGTATTTT. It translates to CASSPFRAGAEDTQYF.

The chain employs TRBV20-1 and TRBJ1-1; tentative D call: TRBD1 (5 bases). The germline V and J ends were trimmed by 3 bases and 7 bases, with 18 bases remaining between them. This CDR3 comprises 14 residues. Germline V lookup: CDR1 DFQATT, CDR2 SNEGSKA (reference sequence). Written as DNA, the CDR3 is TGCAGTGCTAGTTTGTGGGAGGGACGTTATGAAGCTTTCTTT. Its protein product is CSASLWEGRYEAFF.

The CDR3 here is CASSAGRTGLYSGNTIYF. Here the CDR3 DNA reads TGTGCCAGCAGTGCGGGGAGGACAGGCCTCTACTCTGGAAACACCATATATTTT. The chain employs TRBV6-1 and TRBJ1-3; 7 bases fit TRBD1. Germline CDR1 is MNHNS and CDR2 is SASEGT. This CDR3 region has 18 residues. V lost 4 bases, J lost 0 bases, and 12 bases stayed unmatched.